Listed below are T cell receptor beta chains from one sample, sequenced in a study of OX40 agonist ivuxolimab in advanced cancers. Clones were read by immunoSEQ multiplex PCR, and TCRdb kept only the in-frame ones, dropping some. The table records just under 65,000 clones, 91% of them present only once. The input for sequencing was CD4+ or CD8+ T cells sorted from blood, taken in a trial of the OX40 agonist ivuxolimab. These TCRs come from an adult with an advanced solid tumor such as melanoma, head and neck, liver or kidney cancer. The CDR3 runs from the conserved cysteine through the conserved F or W. D genes are given only for firm matches. Rows give clone size only sometimes, using once, few, many, or a class for an expanded clone.

cdr3_aa,cdr3_nt,v_call,d_call,clone_size,j_call
CARGLEQYF,TGTGCCAGAGGACTCGAGCAGTACTTC,TRBV2,.,.,TRBJ2-7
CASSIRISVGGITNYEQYF,TGTGCCAGTAGTATAAGAATTAGCGTTGGGGGAATAACGAACTACGAGCAGTACTTC,TRBV19,.,.,TRBJ2-7
CASTSIPPTEKLFF,TGTGCCAGCACCAGCATCCCCCCGACAGAAAAACTGTTTTTT,TRBV2,.,.,TRBJ1-4
CASSRSRGSNQPQHF,TGTGCCAGCAGCCGAAGCAGGGGGAGCAATCAGCCCCAGCATTTT,TRBV28,TRBD1,.,TRBJ1-5
CATKRGGVPDNEQFF,TGTGCCACCAAGAGAGGGGGAGTGCCCGACAATGAGCAGTTCTTC,TRBV6-6,.,.,TRBJ2-1
CASSPRTSYEQFF,TGTGCCAGCAGCCCGCGGACTAGCTATGAGCAGTTCTTC,TRBV11-2,TRBD2,.,TRBJ2-1
CASSESARLAGIQYF,TGTGCCAGCAGTGAATCCGCCCGGCTAGCGGGAATTCAGTACTTC,TRBV25-1,TRBD2,.,TRBJ2-4
CASSSGSGRGTGETQYF,TGTGCCAGCAGTTCGGGAAGCGGGAGGGGGACAGGGGAGACCCAGTACTTC,TRBV27,.,.,TRBJ2-5
CASSLSGTSYEQYF,TGTGCCAGCAGCTTAAGCGGGACCTCCTACGAGCAGTACTTC,TRBV7-6,TRBD2,once,TRBJ2-7
CASTRPGELFF,TGTGCCAGCACGAGGCCCGGGGAGCTGTTTTTT,TRBV28,.,.,TRBJ2-2
CASSHSGTAGNTEAFF,TGCGCCAGCAGCCACTCCGGGACAGCTGGAAACACTGAAGCTTTCTTT,TRBV5-1,TRBD1,.,TRBJ1-1
CASSPGLNTEAFF,TGTGCCAGCTCTCCCGGACTGAACACTGAAGCTTTCTTT,TRBV18,.,once,TRBJ1-1
CASSLAHRGPLKTQYF,TGCGCCAGCAGCTTGGCTCACAGGGGGCCGCTGAAGACCCAGTACTTC,TRBV5-1,TRBD1,.,TRBJ2-5
CASSALGEGTQYF,TGTGCCAGCAGTGCCTTAGGAGAGGGTACGCAGTATTTT,TRBV6-5,.,.,TRBJ2-3
CASSPRQGGLNTEAFF,TGTGCCAGCAGCCCTCGCCAGGGCGGGTTGAACACTGAAGCTTTCTTT,TRBV11-2,.,.,TRBJ1-1
CAWSAGPGSSQPQHF,TGTGCCTGGAGTGCGGGCCCAGGTAGTAGTCAGCCCCAGCATTTT,TRBV30,.,.,TRBJ1-5